The sequence of this T cell receptor (beta chain) was determined in a study of blood T cells in healthy people across ages. The germline V gene has CDR1 SGHDN and CDR2 FVKESK. The junction had 8 bases not matched to a gene; V was cut back by 4 bases and J by 3 bases. This CDR3 is 17 amino acids long. Sample-barcoded 5' priming and a J-beta primer mix drove a second PCR of roughly 7 to 11 cycles. TCRdb redid the calling of the 5' RACE reads with MiXCR, one entry per CDR3 protein. The data hold about 1.6 million distinct CDR3 sequences, with about 35% observed a single time. Individuals who donated were healthy Caucasians from Russia aged roughly 6 to 90.

The source material was blood. This rearrangement joins TRBV14 to TRBJ2-1; 11 bases are a match to TRBD2. The source of this sequence is a young woman in good health. DNA for the CDR3: TGTGCCAGCAGCCCATATTTAGCGGGAGGGAACTACAATGAGCAGTTCTTC. Translating it yields CASSPYLAGGNYNEQFF.